These T cell receptor beta chains were read from a single sample in a study of blood T cells in healthy people across ages. TCRdb re-called the 5' RACE reads with MiXCR, one entry per CDR3 protein. The sample shows around 990,000 distinct CDR3 sequences, more than 30% of them seen only once. The sequenced sample was blood. The receptors originated from a man aged 18 to 30 in good health. The CDR3 runs from the conserved cysteine through the conserved F or W. D genes are given only for firm matches. Size values are once, few and many counts, or a class for expanded clones, and some rows have none.

- | TRBJ2-1 | - | TRBV7-2 | TGTGCCAACAGCTTGGGTTCGGTGGGCAGGTGGTTTGAAGAGCAGTTCTTC | CANSLGSVGRWFEEQFF
- | TRBJ2-5 | TRBD1 | TRBV7-3 | TGTGCCAGCAGCTTAATAGAGGGACAGGGGATAGGTGAGCAGTACTTC | CASSLIEGQGIGEQYF
- | TRBJ1-2 | - | TRBV11-2 | TGTGCCAGCAGAAAACCGGGACATCGAAACTATGGCTACACCTTC | CASRKPGHRNYGYTF
- | TRBJ2-3 | - | TRBV5-1 | TGCGCCAGCAGCCCGGTGGGGGGCGCGTCAACAGATACGCAGTATTTT | CASSPVGGASTDTQYF
few | TRBJ2-3 | TRBD2 | TRBV10-3 | TGTGCCATCAACCTAGCGGGGGACGCAGATACGCAGTATTTT | CAINLAGDADTQYF
many | TRBJ2-3 | TRBD2 | TRBV4-2 | TGTGCCAGCAGCCAAGAACTAGCGGCAGTAGATACGCAGTATTTT | CASSQELAAVDTQYF
- | TRBJ1-6 | - | TRBV12-3/TRBV12-4 | TGTGCCAGCAGCCCTGGTGGATCACCCCTCCACTTT | CASSPGGSPLHF
few | TRBJ1-4 | - | TRBV5-1 | TGCGCCAGCAGCTTTGGGGGCCCTGAAAAACTGTTTTTT | CASSFGGPEKLFF
few | TRBJ2-1 | - | TRBV9 | TGTGCCAGCAGTAGGGTGTTTAGGGGTGATGAGCAGTTCTTC | CASSRVFRGDEQFF
- | TRBJ2-1 | TRBD2 | TRBV6-2/TRBV6-3 | TGTGCCAGCAGTTACCCGGGGGGGGTTGAGCAGTTCTTC | CASSYPGGVEQFF
- | TRBJ1-2 | TRBD1 | TRBV6-6 | TGTGCCAGCAGTTACTCGATTGGGCAGGGGGGTGGCTACACCTTC | CASSYSIGQGGGYTF
- | TRBJ2-3 | TRBD2 | TRBV3-1 | TGTGCCAGCAGCCCCCCTCCGGGACTAGCGGGAGAACCTAGCACAGATACGCAGTATTTT | CASSPPPGLAGEPSTDTQYF
- | TRBJ1-2 | - | TRBV6-6 | TGTGCCAGCACCGGCCAAGGGAGTTTCGATGGCTACACCTTC | CASTGQGSFDGYTF
- | TRBJ2-7 | - | TRBV25-1 | TGTGCCAGCAGTGAAGGACCTATCCCCTACGAGCAGTACTTC | CASSEGPIPYEQYF
- | TRBJ2-2 | - | TRBV10-3 | TGTGCCATCAGGGACAGCCTAAACGCGAACACCGGGGAGCTGTTTTTT | CAIRDSLNANTGELFF
many | TRBJ2-1 | TRBD2 | TRBV6-2/TRBV6-3 | TGTGCCAGCAGTTCGGATAGCGGGGTTGAGCAGTTCTTC | CASSSDSGVEQFF